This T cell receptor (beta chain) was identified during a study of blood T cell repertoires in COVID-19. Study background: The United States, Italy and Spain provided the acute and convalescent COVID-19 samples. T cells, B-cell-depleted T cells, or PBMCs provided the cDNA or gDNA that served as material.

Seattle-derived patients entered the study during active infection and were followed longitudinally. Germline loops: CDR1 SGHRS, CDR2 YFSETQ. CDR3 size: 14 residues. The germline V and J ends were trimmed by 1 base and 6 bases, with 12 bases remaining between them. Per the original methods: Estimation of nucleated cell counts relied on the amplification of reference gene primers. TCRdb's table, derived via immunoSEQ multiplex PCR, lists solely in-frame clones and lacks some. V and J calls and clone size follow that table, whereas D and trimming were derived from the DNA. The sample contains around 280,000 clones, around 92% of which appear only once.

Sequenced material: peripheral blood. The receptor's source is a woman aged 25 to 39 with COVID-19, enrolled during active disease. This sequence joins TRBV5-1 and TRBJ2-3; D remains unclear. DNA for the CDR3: TGCGCCAGCAGCTTGAGTGGTGGCCCCGATACGCAGTATTTT. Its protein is CASSLSGGPDTQYF.